The sequence of this T cell receptor beta chain was determined in a study of cytomegalovirus exposure and HLA in healthy donors. Study observations and caveats: Most TCR beta V segments were productive about 90% or about 30% of the time in an earlier analysis. Presence/absence results assume similar sequencing depth per donor, which may not hold.

As for the donors, each was a healthy bone marrow donor. Germline CDR1 MNHEY, CDR2 SVGAGI. Trimming took 2 bases from V and 7 from J, leaving 17 bases between them. This CDR3 comprises 15 residues. PCR employed 60 Vbeta and 13 Jbeta primers. Sequencing was performed with immunoSEQ multiplex PCR; in TCRdb, only in-frame clones are kept and a portion is missing. The table has some 130,000 clones, roughly three quarters seen once; the top ten hold roughly 2%. On this clone: Its antigen is undetermined.

The origin of this receptor is a man between 18 and 35 years old in good health and CMV-seronegative. The chain recombines TRBV6-5 with TRBJ1-1; the D gene is possibly TRBD1 (6 bases). Sequenced material: PBMCs. In DNA, the CDR3 is TGTGCCAGCAGTTACGGGCGGCAGGGGTTAAGTGAAGCTTTCTTT. It codes for CASSYGRQGLSEAFF.